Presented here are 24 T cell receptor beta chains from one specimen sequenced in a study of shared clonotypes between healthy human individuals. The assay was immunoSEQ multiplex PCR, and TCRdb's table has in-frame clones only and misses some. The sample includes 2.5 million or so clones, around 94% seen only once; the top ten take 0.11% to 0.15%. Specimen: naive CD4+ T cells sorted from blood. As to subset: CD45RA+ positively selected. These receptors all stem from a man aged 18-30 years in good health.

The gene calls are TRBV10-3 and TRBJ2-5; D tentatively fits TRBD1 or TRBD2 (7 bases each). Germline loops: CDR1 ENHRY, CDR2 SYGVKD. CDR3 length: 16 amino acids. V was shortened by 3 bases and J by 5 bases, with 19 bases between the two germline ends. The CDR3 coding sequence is TGTGCCATCAGTGATTGGGAGGGGGCTGGTGGGGAGACCCAGTACTTC. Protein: CAISDWEGAGGETQYF.

The CDR3 DNA is TGCACCTCTCAGGGTGATGGCTACACCTTC. Its protein product is CTSQGDGYTF. The rearrangement links TRBV29-1 to TRBJ1-2; D perhaps matches TRBD1 (5 bases). The germline CDR1 and CDR2 sequences are SQVTM and ANQGSEA. The CDR3 runs 10 residues.

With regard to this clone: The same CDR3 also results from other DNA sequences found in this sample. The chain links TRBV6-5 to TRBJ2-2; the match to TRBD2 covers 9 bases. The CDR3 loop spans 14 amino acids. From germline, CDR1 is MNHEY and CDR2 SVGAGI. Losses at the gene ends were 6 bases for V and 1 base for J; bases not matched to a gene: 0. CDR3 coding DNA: TGTGCCAGCAGAGCGGGGGGGAACACCGGGGAGCTGTTTTTT. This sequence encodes CASRAGGNTGELFF.

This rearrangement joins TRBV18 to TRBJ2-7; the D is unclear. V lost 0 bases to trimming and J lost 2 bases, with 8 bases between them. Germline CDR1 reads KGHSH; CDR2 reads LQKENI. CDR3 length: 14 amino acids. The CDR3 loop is CASSPPVNPYEQYF. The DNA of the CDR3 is TGTGCCAGCTCACCACCCGTCAACCCCTACGAGCAGTACTTC.

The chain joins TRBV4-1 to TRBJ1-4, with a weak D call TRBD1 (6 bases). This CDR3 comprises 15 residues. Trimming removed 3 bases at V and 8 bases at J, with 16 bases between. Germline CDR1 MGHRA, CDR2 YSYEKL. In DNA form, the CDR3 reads TGCGCCAGCAGCCAGTATGGGGGGGCTGGGGAAAAACTGTTTTTT. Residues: CASSQYGGAGEKLFF.

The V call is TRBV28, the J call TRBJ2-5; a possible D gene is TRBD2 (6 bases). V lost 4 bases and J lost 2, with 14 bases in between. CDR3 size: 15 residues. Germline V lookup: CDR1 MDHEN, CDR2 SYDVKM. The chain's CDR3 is CASSSIGTPQETQYF. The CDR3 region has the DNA TGTGCCAGCAGTTCCATTGGGACTCCTCAAGAGACCCAGTACTTC.

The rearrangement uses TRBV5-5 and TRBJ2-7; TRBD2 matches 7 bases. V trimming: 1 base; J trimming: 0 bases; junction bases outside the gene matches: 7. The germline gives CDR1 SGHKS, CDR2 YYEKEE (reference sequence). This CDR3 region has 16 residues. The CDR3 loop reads CASSLNAAGNSYEQYF. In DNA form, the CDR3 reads TGTGCCAGCAGCTTGAATGCAGCGGGGAACTCCTACGAGCAGTACTTC.

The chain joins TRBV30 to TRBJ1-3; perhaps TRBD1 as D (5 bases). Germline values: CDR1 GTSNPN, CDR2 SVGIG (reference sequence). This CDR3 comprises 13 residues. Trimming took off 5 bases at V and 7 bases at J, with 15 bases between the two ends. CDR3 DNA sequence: TGTGCCTGGGCCGGGGGACCTCGGAACACCATATATTTT. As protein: CAWAGGPRNTIYF.

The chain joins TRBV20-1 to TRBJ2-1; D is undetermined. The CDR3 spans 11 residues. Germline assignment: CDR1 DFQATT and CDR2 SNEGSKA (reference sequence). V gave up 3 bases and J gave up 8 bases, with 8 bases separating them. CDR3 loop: CSASSLDEQFF. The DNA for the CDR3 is TGCAGTGCTAGTTCCTTGGATGAGCAGTTCTTC.

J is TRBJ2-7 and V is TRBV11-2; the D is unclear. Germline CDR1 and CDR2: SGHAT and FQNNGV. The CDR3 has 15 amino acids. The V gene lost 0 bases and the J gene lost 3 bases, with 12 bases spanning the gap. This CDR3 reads CASSLDPASNYEQYF. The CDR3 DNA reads TGTGCCAGCAGCTTAGATCCGGCCAGCAACTACGAGCAGTACTTC. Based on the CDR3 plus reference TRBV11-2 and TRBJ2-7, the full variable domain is EAGVAQSPRYKIIEKRQSVAFWCNPISGHATLYWYQQILGQGPKLLIQFQNNGVVDDSQLPKDRFSAERLKGVDSTLKIQPAKLEDSAVYLCASSLDPASNYEQYFGPGTRLTVT.

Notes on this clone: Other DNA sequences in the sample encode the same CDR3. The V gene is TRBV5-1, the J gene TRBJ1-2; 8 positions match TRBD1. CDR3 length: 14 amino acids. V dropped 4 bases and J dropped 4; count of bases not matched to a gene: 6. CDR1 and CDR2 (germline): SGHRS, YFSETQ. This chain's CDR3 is CASSPRTGSYGYTF. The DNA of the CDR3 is TGCGCCAGCAGCCCCCGGACAGGGAGCTATGGCTACACCTTC.

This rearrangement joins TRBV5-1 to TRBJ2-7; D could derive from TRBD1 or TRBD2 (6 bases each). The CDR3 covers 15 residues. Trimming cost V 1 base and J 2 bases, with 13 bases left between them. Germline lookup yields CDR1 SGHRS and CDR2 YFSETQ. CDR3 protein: CASSLRGDTAYEQYF. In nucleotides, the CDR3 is TGCGCCAGCAGCTTGAGGGGGGACACAGCCTACGAGCAGTACTTC. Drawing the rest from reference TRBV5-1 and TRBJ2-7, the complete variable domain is KAGVTQTPRYLIKTRGQQVTLSCSPISGHRSVSWYQQTPGQGLQFLFEYFSETQRNKGNFPGRFSGRQFSNSRSEMNVSTLELGDSALYLCASSLRGDTAYEQYFGPGTRLTVT.

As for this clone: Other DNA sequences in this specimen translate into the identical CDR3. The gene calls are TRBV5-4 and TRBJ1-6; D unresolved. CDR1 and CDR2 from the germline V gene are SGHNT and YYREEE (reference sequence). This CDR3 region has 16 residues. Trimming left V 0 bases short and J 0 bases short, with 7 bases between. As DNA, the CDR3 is TGTGCCAGCAGCTTGGATAGGAGCTCCTATAATTCACCCCTCCACTTT. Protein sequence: CASSLDRSSYNSPLHF. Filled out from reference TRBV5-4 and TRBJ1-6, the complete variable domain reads ETGVTQSPTHLIKTRGQQVTLRCSSQSGHNTVSWYQQALGQGPQFIFQYYREEENGRGNFPPRFSGLQFPNYSSELNVNALELDDSALYLCASSLDRSSYNSPLHFGNGTRLTVT.

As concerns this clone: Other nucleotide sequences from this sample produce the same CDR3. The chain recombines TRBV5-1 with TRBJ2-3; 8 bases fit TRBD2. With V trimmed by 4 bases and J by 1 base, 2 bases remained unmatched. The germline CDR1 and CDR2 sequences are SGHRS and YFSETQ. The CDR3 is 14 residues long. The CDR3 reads CASSPTSGTDTQYF. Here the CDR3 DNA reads TGCGCCAGCAGCCCGACTAGCGGCACAGATACGCAGTATTTT.

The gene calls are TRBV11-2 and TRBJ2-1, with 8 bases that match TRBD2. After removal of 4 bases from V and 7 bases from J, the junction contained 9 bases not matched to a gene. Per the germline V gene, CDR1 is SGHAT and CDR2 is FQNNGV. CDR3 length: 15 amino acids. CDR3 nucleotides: TGTGCCAGCAGCTACACGGGGGGGCTATTGAATGAGCAGTTCTTC. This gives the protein CASSYTGGLLNEQFF.

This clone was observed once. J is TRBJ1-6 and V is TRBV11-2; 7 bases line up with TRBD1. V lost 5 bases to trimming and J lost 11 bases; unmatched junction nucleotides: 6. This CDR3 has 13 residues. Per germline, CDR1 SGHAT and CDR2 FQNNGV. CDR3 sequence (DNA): TGTGCCAGCAGCAAAGACAGGGTGGCACCCCTCCACTTT. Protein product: CASSKDRVAPLHF.

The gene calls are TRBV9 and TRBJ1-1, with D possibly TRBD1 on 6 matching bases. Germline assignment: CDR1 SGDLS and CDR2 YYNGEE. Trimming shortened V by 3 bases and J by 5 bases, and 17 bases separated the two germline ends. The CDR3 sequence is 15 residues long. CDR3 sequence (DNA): TGTGCCAGCAGCGCCACAGGGACCCTCCTTACTGAAGCTTTCTTT. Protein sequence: CASSATGTLLTEAFF.

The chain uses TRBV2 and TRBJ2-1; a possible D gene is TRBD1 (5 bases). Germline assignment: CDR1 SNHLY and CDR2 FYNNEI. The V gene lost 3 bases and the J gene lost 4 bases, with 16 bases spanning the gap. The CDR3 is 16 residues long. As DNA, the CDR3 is TGTGCCAGCAGTGACTCCCCTGGTGGGGCTTACAATGAGCAGTTCTTC. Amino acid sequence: CASSDSPGGAYNEQFF.

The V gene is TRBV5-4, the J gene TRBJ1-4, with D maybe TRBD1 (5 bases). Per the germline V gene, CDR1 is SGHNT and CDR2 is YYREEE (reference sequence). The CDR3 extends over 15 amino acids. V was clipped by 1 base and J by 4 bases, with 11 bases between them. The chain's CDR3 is CASSLNQGDNEKLFF. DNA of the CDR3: TGTGCCAGCAGCTTGAATCAGGGAGATAATGAAAAACTGTTTTTT.

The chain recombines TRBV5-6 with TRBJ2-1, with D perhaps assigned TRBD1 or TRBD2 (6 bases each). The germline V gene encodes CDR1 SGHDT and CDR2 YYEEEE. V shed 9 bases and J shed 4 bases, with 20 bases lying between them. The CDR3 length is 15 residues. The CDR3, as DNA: TGTGCCACGCGGAGGGGGGCCCCTGGGTACAATGAGCAGTTCTTC. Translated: CATRRGAPGYNEQFF.

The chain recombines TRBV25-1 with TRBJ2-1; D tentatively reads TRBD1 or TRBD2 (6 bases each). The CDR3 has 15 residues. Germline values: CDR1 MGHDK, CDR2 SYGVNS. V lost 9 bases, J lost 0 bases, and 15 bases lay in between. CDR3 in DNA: TGTGCCAGTGGGGGGCGCGATAGCTCCTACAATGAGCAGTTCTTC. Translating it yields CASGGRDSSYNEQFF.

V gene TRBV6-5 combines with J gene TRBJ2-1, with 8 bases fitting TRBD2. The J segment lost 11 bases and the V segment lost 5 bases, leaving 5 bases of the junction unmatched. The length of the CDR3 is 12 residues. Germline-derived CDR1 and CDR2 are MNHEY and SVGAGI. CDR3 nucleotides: TGTGCCAGCAGTACCCATAGCGGGAAGCAGTTCTTC. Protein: CASSTHSGKQFF.

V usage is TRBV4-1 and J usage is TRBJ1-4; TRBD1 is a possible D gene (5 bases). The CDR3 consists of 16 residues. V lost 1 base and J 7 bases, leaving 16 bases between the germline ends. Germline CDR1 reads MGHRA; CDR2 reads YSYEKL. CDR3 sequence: CASSQGAGWYREKLFF. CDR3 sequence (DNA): TGCGCCAGCAGCCAAGGCGCAGGGTGGTATCGTGAAAAACTGTTTTTT.

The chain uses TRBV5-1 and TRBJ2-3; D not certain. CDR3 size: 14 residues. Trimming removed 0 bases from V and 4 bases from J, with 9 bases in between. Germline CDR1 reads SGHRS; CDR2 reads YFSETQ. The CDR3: CASSLEVPADTQYF. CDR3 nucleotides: TGCGCCAGCAGCTTGGAAGTGCCGGCAGATACGCAGTATTTT.